This T cell receptor (beta chain) was recorded in a study of blood T cell repertoires in COVID-19. Study as a whole: COVID-19 samples collected from the United States, Italy and Spain covered acute and convalescent phases. Sample material is recorded as cDNA or gDNA derived from T cells, B-cell-depleted T cells, or PBMCs.

Authors' analysis steps: The assay estimated nucleated cells by amplifying reference gene primers. Data came from immunoSEQ multiplex PCR; TCRdb stores just in-frame clones and leaves some out. Clone size and V and J calls were adopted from that table, with D and trimming inferred from the DNA. In the table there are around 260,000 clones, roughly nine tenths of which are singletons. Germline assignment: CDR1 SGHRS and CDR2 YFSETQ. This CDR3 has 11 residues. The V end was cut by 4 bases, the J end by 7 bases, with 8 bases between. The sequence derives from a man aged 18 to 29 with active or convalescent COVID-19. The rearrangement joins TRBV5-1 to TRBJ1-1; D gene ambiguous. Source material: peripheral blood. CDR3 region: CASSAGSEAFF. Written as DNA, the CDR3 is TGCGCCAGCAGCGCGGGGAGTGAAGCTTTCTTT.